The 23 T cell receptor beta chains in this list originate from one sample, sequenced in a study of long-term antiretroviral therapy in people with HIV. Researchers ran immunoSEQ v3.0 at survey level. Some clones are missing from TCRdb's copy, which holds only in-frame ones; the method was immunoSEQ multiplex PCR. This repertoire shows about 16,000 clones, approximately 72% found once; its top ten account for about 14%. The source material was unsorted PBMCs, sampled more than 3.1 years after starting antiretroviral therapy. Every receptor here comes from a woman between 40 and 55 years old with HIV.

The rearrangement links TRBV10-1 to TRBJ1-2; D call uncertain. V was trimmed by 2 bases and J by 3 bases, leaving 7 bases between them. The CDR3 has 13 residues. Germline V gene data show CDR1 as WNHNN and CDR2 as SYGVQD (reference sequence). In DNA, the CDR3 is TGCGCCAGCAGTGAGAACAGAGACTATGGCTACACCTTC. Protein product: CASSENRDYGYTF.

This clone was counted a single time. J is TRBJ2-7 and V is TRBV6-1; 10 nucleotides line up with TRBD1. With 8 bases clipped from V and 2 bases from J, the junction kept 9 bases outside the gene matches. Germline assignment: CDR1 MNHNS and CDR2 SASEGT. This CDR3 contains 15 residues. CDR3 coding DNA: TGTGCCAGCCTCACGACCGGGACAGGGGCCTACGAGCAGTACTTC. This codes for CASLTTGTGAYEQYF.

This clone was seen only a few times. CDR3 residues: CASSPKGTDREKLFF. CDR3 coding DNA: TGTGCCAGCAGCCCCAAGGGGACAGATCGGGAAAAACTGTTTTTT. The V gene is TRBV11-1, the J gene TRBJ1-4; 7 positions agree with TRBD1. The V and J ends lost 5 bases and 8 bases, in that order; junction bases with no gene match: 11. The CDR3 runs to 15 residues. From germline, CDR1 is SGHAT and CDR2 FQDESV (reference sequence).

This clone came up once. In DNA, the CDR3 is TGTGCCAGCAAGGACTCTGACGGGACAGATGAAGCTTTCTTT. Protein product: CASKDSDGTDEAFF. V gene TRBV6-5 combines with J gene TRBJ1-1; TRBD1 matches at 7 bases. Germline V gene sequence: CDR1 MNHEY, CDR2 SVGAGI. This CDR3 region has 14 residues. The ends lost 7 bases at V and 7 bases at J; junction bases unmatched: 12.

The chain carries TRBV7-8 and TRBJ1-5; 9 nucleotides match TRBD1. Germline trimming cut 5 bases from V and 8 bases from J; bases unmatched to any gene: 10. CDR1 is SGHVS, CDR2 FQNEAQ, per germline. The CDR3 loop spans 15 amino acids. Here the CDR3 reads CASSQKGQGFKPQHF. The CDR3 DNA reads TGTGCCAGCAGCCAAAAGGGACAGGGCTTTAAGCCCCAGCATTTT.

The chain carries TRBV6-5 and TRBJ2-5; D remains ambiguous. Trimming removed 5 bases at V and 5 bases at J, with 18 bases between. Germline loops: CDR1 MNHEY, CDR2 SVGAGI. This CDR3 is built from 15 residues. This CDR3 reads CASSRLGISRETQYF. The CDR3 coding sequence is TGTGCCAGCAGTCGACTGGGAATTTCGAGGGAGACCCAGTACTTC.

The chain carries TRBV7-2 and TRBJ2-7; D remains unclear. The CDR3 runs to 13 residues. Trimming took 5 bases from V and 3 from J, leaving 11 bases between them. CDR1 and CDR2 from the germline V gene are SGHTA and FQGNSA. CDR3 amino acids: CASSLGGLYEQYF. As DNA, the CDR3 is TGTGCCAGCAGCCTGGGTGGGCTCTACGAGCAGTACTTC.

The V call is TRBV18, the J call TRBJ1-4; unclear D gene. CDR3 length: 15 amino acids. Trimming pared 4 bases from V and 2 bases from J, leaving 11 bases between. CDR1 KGHSH and CDR2 LQKENI come from the germline V gene. For the CDR3, the DNA is TGTGCCAGCTCACTTCAGGTTGCCACTAATGAAAAACTGTTTTTT. This sequence encodes CASSLQVATNEKLFF.

This chain uses TRBV25-1 with TRBJ1-1; 10 nucleotides match TRBD1. Germline CDR1 reads MGHDK; CDR2 reads SYGVNS. Germline trimming cut 6 bases from V and 0 bases from J; bases unmatched to any gene: 7. This CDR3 region has 16 residues. The CDR3 here is CASSKGQGNMNTEAFF. In DNA, the CDR3 is TGTGCCAGCAGCAAGGGACAGGGGAACATGAACACTGAAGCTTTCTTT.

This CDR3 is CATGQRNTEAFF. CDR3 DNA sequence: TGTGCCACCGGCCAGAGGAACACTGAAGCTTTCTTT. The genes are TRBV10-3 and TRBJ1-1; D remains ambiguous. The germline gives CDR1 ENHRY, CDR2 SYGVKD. Trimming removed 10 bases from V and 1 base from J, with 10 bases in between. This CDR3 region has 12 residues.

This clone was counted only a few times. V gene TRBV19 combines with J gene TRBJ1-2, with D possibly being TRBD1 (5 bases). This CDR3 is 15 amino acids long. Germline CDR1 and CDR2: LNHDA and SQIVND (reference sequence). The V and J ends lost 9 bases and 1 base respectively, with 18 bases between them. CDR3 nucleotides: TGTGCCAGCTCAAGGACAATTTCGGGTAACTATGGCTACACCTTC. Amino acids: CASSRTISGNYGYTF.

This clone was seen just once. This CDR3 reads CAWSPGAGSPLHF. CDR3 nucleotides: TGTGCCTGGAGCCCAGGGGCTGGTTCACCCCTCCACTTT. The chain is built from TRBV30 and TRBJ1-6; tentative D call: TRBD1 (6 bases). The CDR3 loop spans 13 amino acids. The germline CDR1 and CDR2 sequences are GTSNPN and SVGIG (reference sequence). V shed 3 bases and J shed 9 bases, with 12 bases lying between them.

The chain is built from TRBV11-2 and TRBJ2-3; the D is unclear. The CDR3 spans 14 residues. V was clipped by 5 bases and J by 2 bases, with 11 bases between them. The germline CDR1 and CDR2 sequences are SGHAT and FQNNGV. The CDR3 loop reads CASSRQDSTDTQYF. CDR3 coding DNA: TGTGCCAGCAGCAGGCAAGACTCCACAGATACGCAGTATTTT.

This chain links TRBV9 with TRBJ1-1, with a weak D call TRBD1 (6 bases). Germline values: CDR1 SGDLS, CDR2 YYNGEE. The CDR3 sequence is 16 residues long. V was trimmed by 5 bases and J by 0 bases, leaving 17 bases between them. The CDR3 nucleotides are TGTGCCAGCAGTCACCCGGGGGGCAACATGAACACTGAAGCTTTCTTT. This translates into CASSHPGGNMNTEAFF.

The chain uses TRBV2 and TRBJ2-3; weak D call: TRBD1 (5 bases). Looked up from germline, CDR1 is SNHLY and CDR2 is FYNNEI. CDR3 length: 16 residues. Trimming stripped 7 bases from V and 0 bases from J, with 17 bases between. Here the CDR3 reads CASIRRQGLSTDTQYF. The CDR3 nucleotides are TGTGCCAGCATAAGAAGGCAGGGATTAAGCACAGATACGCAGTATTTT.

This rearrangement joins TRBV18 to TRBJ2-7; TRBD2 is a possible D gene (6 bases). The V and J ends lost 0 bases and 3 bases respectively, with 9 bases between them. CDR3 length equals 14 residues. Germline CDR1 and CDR2: KGHSH and LQKENI. The CDR3 bases are TGTGCCAGCTCACCACCGGGGGGTATCTACGAGCAGTACTTC. Protein product: CASSPPGGIYEQYF.

The chain has TRBV25-1 and TRBJ2-3, with TRBD1 matching 7 bases. Germline V gene sequence: CDR1 MGHDK, CDR2 SYGVNS. CDR3 size: 15 residues. Trimming took 3 bases from V and 9 from J; bases not matched to a gene: 12. The CDR3 reads CASSDPRTGLWTQYF. CDR3 DNA sequence: TGTGCCAGCAGTGACCCCCGGACAGGTTTATGGACGCAGTATTTT.

The chain combines TRBV2 with TRBJ2-7; 10 bases line up with TRBD1. Germline-derived CDR1 and CDR2 are SNHLY and FYNNEI. CDR3 length equals 14 residues. V shed 6 bases, J shed 3 bases, and the junction held 5 bases outside the gene matches. In DNA, the CDR3 is TGTGCCAGCAGGGCGACAGGGGGCGGCTACGAGCAGTACTTC. Protein product: CASRATGGGYEQYF. Complete variable domain (other parts from reference TRBV2 and TRBJ2-7): EPEVTQTPSHQVTQMGQEVILRCVPISNHLYFYWYRQILGQKVEFLVSFYNNEISEKSEIFDDQFSVERPDGSNFTLKIRSTKLEDSAMYFCASRATGGGYEQYFGPGTRLTVT.

The chain is built from TRBV10-2 and TRBJ2-6; 7 bases agree with TRBD1. Germline trimming cut 3 bases from V and 0 bases from J; bases unmatched to any gene: 5. CDR1 and CDR2 from the germline V gene are WSHSY and SAAADI. This CDR3 has 17 residues. The CDR3 DNA reads as TGCGCCAGCAGTGATCCTACAGGGGTCTCTGGGGCCAACGTCCTGACTTTC. This encodes CASSDPTGVSGANVLTF.

The V gene is TRBV7-2, the J gene TRBJ1-1; 9 positions agree with TRBD1. Unmatched junction bases numbered 8, after V lost 2 bases and J lost 1 base. The CDR3 sequence is 17 residues long. Germline V gene data show CDR1 as SGHTA and CDR2 as FQGNSA. The CDR3 nucleotides are TGTGCCAGCAGCTTATCACCGGGACAGGGTGGGAACACTGAAGCTTTCTTT. Protein: CASSLSPGQGGNTEAFF.

V usage is TRBV7-2 and J usage is TRBJ1-6; D might be TRBD1 (6 bases). Trimming stripped 2 bases from V and 9 bases from J, with 14 bases between. CDR1 and CDR2 from the germline V gene are SGHTA and FQGNSA. The CDR3 runs 15 residues. The CDR3 bases are TGTGCCAGCAGCTTATGGGGGAAGGACAGTTCACCCCTCCACTTT. Its protein product is CASSLWGKDSSPLHF.

CDR3 sequence reads: CASGLLGWGTGELFF. In nucleotides, the CDR3 is TGTGCTAGTGGTTTGTTAGGGTGGGGCACCGGGGAGCTGTTTTTT. The genes are TRBV12-5 and TRBJ2-2; D gene uncertain. The germline CDR1 and CDR2 sequences are LGHNT and FRNRAP. This CDR3 spans 15 amino acids. Trimming pared 2 bases from V and 4 bases from J, leaving 11 bases between.

The J gene is TRBJ1-1, the V gene TRBV5-4, with no clear D. The CDR3 consists of 14 residues. The V and J ends lost 1 base and 0 bases respectively, with 7 bases between them. Germline loops: CDR1 SGHNT, CDR2 YYREEE (reference sequence). CDR3: CASSLLELNTEAFF. DNA of the CDR3: TGTGCCAGCAGCTTGCTCGAATTGAACACTGAAGCTTTCTTT.